The clone carrying this T cell receptor (beta chain) was counted many times. Its antigen is unidentified. With a much larger clone just one base away, this may be a read error. The data originate from a study of breast tumors, draining lymph nodes, adjacent tissues. General study findings and limits: Luminal-like breast cancer showed significantly greater tumor-nontumor repertoire similarity than basal-like breast cancer did. The lymph node origin of tumor T cells was framed as consistent with a hypothesis, not demonstrated.

The lymph nodes were axillary draining lymph nodes from breast cancer patients. TCRdb processed the multiplex PCR reads anew with MiXCR; each CDR3 protein has one entry. The sample lists about 230,000 distinct CDR3 sequences, roughly 32% occurring once. Looked up from germline, CDR1 is SGHAT and CDR2 is FQNNGV. CDR3 size: 15 residues. Deletions cut 4 bases from V and 7 bases from J, with 14 bases between. The sequence was collected from a female donor with breast cancer. Some clones in this sample may be carry-over from other donors' samples. This sequence joins TRBV11-2 and TRBJ1-6, with D possibly TRBD1 on 6 matching bases. The source material was axillary lymph node tissue. This CDR3 is CASSSTGQSNSPLHF. As DNA, the CDR3 is TGTGCCAGCAGCTCAACAGGACAGTCCAATTCACCCCTCCACTTT.